This paragraph covers one T cell receptor (beta chain) sequence. The antigen is not known. The record originates from a study of blood T cells in healthy people across ages. Study findings and constraints: The donors' CMV status was not determined, possibly confounding changes in expanded clonotypes. Both higher diversity and more naive CD4+ cells marked long-lived donors when set against aged donors.

Each sample provided at least 5 micrograms of extracted total RNA. CDR1 and CDR2 from the germline V gene are MGHDK and SYGVNS. The CDR3 covers 13 residues. Trimming took off 5 bases at V and 3 bases at J, with 11 bases between the two ends. Through a sample-barcoded 5' primer and a J-beta primer mix, a second PCR was run for roughly 7 to 12 cycles. A template-switch adaptor that had 12 random nucleotides put a tag on each cDNA molecule. TCRdb itself ran the 5' RACE reads through MiXCR, one entry per CDR3 protein. The sample has 540,000 or so distinct CDR3 sequences; roughly 29% are singletons. This sequence joins TRBV25-1 and TRBJ2-7, with D perhaps TRBD1 (5 bases). This clonotype originated in an older woman in good health. The material sequenced was blood. The CDR3 region is CASSQGSFYEQYF. The CDR3 nucleotides are TGTGCCAGCAGTCAGGGTTCCTTCTACGAGCAGTACTTC.